This T cell receptor (beta chain) was recovered during a study of blood T cell repertoires in COVID-19. Here immunoSEQ multiplex PCR was the method, and the copy in TCRdb shows in-frame clones only, minus some. The table has about 50,000 clones, approximately 80% seen once; the top ten hold around 43%. The receptor comes from a man between 65 and 79 years old with active or convalescent COVID-19. Source material: peripheral blood.

This CDR3 is CASTRQGSNQPQHF. In nucleotides, the CDR3 is TGTGCCAGCACTAGGCAGGGTTCCAATCAGCCCCAGCATTTT. The chain recombines TRBV6-5 with TRBJ1-5; TRBD1 might be the D (5 bases). The V and J ends lost 7 bases and 3 bases respectively, with 13 bases between them. The CDR3 is 14 residues long. Germline-derived CDR1 and CDR2 are MNHEY and SVGAGI.